Here is one TCR beta chain with its context. The antigen remains unidentified. These data come from a study of T cell responses to AZD1222 COVID-19 vaccine. Generated by immunoSEQ multiplex PCR, the TCRdb table keeps only in-frame clones and is missing some. The data contain 100,000 to 120,000 clones, roughly 90% of them singletons. Study outcomes and limitations: The donor cohort was predominantly white British with a female majority, and clonal diversity may have been underestimated. Repertoire samples came only from after the peak T cell response.

Trimming removed 2 bases at V and 5 bases at J, with 9 bases between. The CDR3 loop spans 14 amino acids. Germline-derived CDR1 and CDR2 are MDHEN and SYDVKM. Second doses were pooled across both intervals (about 4 or about 12 weeks). The origin of this receptor is an adult who received the AZD1222 COVID-19 vaccine. This specimen consisted of peripheral blood, obtained 28 days after the second AZD1222 dose. This chain joins TRBV28 and TRBJ1-4; unclear D gene. CDR3 DNA sequence: TGTGCCAGCAGTTTAGGGTCCTTAAATGAAAAACTGTTTTTT. It specifies CASSLGSLNEKLFF.